The rows below give T cell receptor beta chains drawn from one sample of a study of T-cell memory formation after mild COVID-19. Each CDR3 protein is one row after TCRdb ran MiXCR on the 5' RACE reads. The profile shows almost 350,000 distinct CDR3 sequences, around 20% of them singletons. Material for sequencing was PBMCs or a T cell subset sorted from them (not recorded which). The receptors shown here come from a man between 18 and 35 years old who had mild COVID-19 (a few samples of this study predate the infection). Cell type and time point are not known. Each CDR3 is given with its conserved first and last residue. D genes are given only for firm matches. Only some rows state a clone size, as once, few, many or a class for expanded clones.

clone size	J gene	D gene	V gene	CDR3 protein	CDR3 DNA
-	TRBJ2-3	TRBD1	TRBV24-1	CATSDTQGARDTQYF	TGTGCCACCAGTGATACACAGGGGGCAAGGGATACGCAGTATTTT
-	TRBJ1-6	TRBD1	TRBV5-1	CASSDRADRDGALHF	TGCGCCAGCAGCGATCGAGCGGACAGGGATGGGGCCCTCCACTTT
-	TRBJ2-7	-	TRBV29-1	CSVVLTGTFQGGEQYF	TGCAGCGTTGTTCTAACCGGGACATTTCAAGGAGGAGAGCAGTACTTC
few	TRBJ1-1	-	TRBV19	CASGTKKVSEAFF	TGTGCCAGTGGGACAAAGAAAGTGAGTGAAGCTTTCTTT
-	TRBJ2-3	TRBD2	TRBV12-3/TRBV12-4	CASSQETSATDTQYF	TGTGCCAGCAGTCAAGAGACTAGCGCAACAGATACGCAGTATTTT
-	TRBJ2-3	-	TRBV7-9	CASSLGVRQSTDTQYF	TGTGCCAGCAGCTTAGGCGTTCGGCAGTCCACAGATACGCAGTATTTT
few	TRBJ2-3	TRBD2	TRBV3-1	CASSPAGLGTDTQYF	TGTGCCAGCAGCCCGGCGGGACTAGGCACAGATACGCAGTATTTT
-	TRBJ2-5	-	TRBV18	CASSPTRGDEETQYF	TGTGCCAGCTCACCCACCAGGGGAGATGAGGAGACCCAGTACTTC
-	TRBJ2-5	TRBD1	TRBV6-5	CASSYATGGETQYF	TGTGCCAGCAGTTACGCGACAGGGGGGGAGACCCAGTACTTC
few	TRBJ2-5	TRBD2	TRBV7-6	CASSPRWASGGALSQNLQETQYF	TGTGCCAGCAGCCCCAGATGGGCTAGCGGGGGGGCCTTATCACAAAACCTTCAAGAGACCCAGTACTTC
-	TRBJ2-2	TRBD2	TRBV3-1	CASSPRTSGTGELFF	TGTGCCAGCAGCCCCCGGACTAGCGGCACCGGGGAGCTGTTTTTT
-	TRBJ2-7	-	TRBV27	CSSSPGPNYEQYF	TGTTCCAGCAGTCCCGGACCGAACTACGAGCAGTACTTC